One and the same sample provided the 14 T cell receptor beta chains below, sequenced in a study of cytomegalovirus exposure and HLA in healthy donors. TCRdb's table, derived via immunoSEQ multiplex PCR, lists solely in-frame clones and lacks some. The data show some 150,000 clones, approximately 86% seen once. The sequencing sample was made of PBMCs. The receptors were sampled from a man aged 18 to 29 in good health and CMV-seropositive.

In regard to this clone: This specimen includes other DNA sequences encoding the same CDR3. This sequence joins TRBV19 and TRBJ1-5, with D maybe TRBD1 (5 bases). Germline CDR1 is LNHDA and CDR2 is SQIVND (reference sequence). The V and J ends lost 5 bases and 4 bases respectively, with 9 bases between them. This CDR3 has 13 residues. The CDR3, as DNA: TGTGCCAGTAGTCCCCAGGGAAATCAGCCCCAGCATTTT. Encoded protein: CASSPQGNQPQHF.

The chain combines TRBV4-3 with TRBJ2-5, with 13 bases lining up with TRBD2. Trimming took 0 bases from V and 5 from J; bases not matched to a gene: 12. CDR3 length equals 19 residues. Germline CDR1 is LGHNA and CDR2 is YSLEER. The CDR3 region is CASSQDPPGLAGSRETQYF. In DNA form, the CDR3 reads TGCGCCAGCAGCCAAGATCCTCCGGGACTAGCGGGGAGCCGTGAGACCCAGTACTTC.

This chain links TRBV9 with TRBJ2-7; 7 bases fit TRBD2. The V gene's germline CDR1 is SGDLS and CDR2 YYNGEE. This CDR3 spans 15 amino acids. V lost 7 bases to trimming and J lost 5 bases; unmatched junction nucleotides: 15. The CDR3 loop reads CASGPSWGGAHEQYF. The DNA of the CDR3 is TGTGCCAGCGGGCCAAGTTGGGGAGGGGCCCACGAGCAGTACTTC.

Here the CDR3 DNA reads TGCGCCAGCAGCAGGGAGACAGGGATCTATGGCTACACCTTC. This encodes CASSRETGIYGYTF. V gene TRBV5-1 combines with J gene TRBJ1-2; 7 bases align to TRBD1. There are 14 residues in the CDR3. After removal of 4 bases from V and 4 bases from J, the junction contained 7 bases not matched to a gene. Germline V gives CDR1 SGHRS, CDR2 YFSETQ.

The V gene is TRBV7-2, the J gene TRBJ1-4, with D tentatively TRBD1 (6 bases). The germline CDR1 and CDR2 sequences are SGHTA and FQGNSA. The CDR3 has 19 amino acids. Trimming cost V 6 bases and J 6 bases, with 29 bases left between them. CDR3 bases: TGTGCCAGCAGTCTCCGGGGAGGGTACGGTACGCCAGGGGATGAAAAACTGTTTTTT. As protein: CASSLRGGYGTPGDEKLFF.

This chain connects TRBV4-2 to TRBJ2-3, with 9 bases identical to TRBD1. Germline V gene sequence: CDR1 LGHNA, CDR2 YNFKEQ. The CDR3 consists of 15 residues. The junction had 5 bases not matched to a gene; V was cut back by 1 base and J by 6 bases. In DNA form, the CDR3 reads TGTGCCAGCAGCCAAGGGGACAGGGACGGGGATACGCAGTATTTT. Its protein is CASSQGDRDGDTQYF.

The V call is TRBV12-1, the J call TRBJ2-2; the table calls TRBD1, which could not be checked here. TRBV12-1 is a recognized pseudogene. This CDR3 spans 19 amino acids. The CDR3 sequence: CASSFRWPGTGKNTGELFF. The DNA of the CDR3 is TGTGCCAGCAGCTTCCGGTGGCCCGGGACAGGGAAGAACACCGGGGAGCTGTTTTTT.

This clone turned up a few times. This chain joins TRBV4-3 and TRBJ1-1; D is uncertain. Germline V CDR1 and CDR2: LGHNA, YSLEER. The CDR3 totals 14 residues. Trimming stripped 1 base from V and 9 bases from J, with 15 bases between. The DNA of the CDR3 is TGCGCCAGCAGCCAAGTCGGAGCGGAAGACCAAGCTTTCTTT. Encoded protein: CASSQVGAEDQAFF.

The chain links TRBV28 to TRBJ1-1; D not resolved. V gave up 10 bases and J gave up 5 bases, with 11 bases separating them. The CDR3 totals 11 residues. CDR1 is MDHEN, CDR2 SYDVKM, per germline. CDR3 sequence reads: CATDADTEAFF. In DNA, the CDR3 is TGTGCCACTGATGCGGATACTGAAGCTTTCTTT.

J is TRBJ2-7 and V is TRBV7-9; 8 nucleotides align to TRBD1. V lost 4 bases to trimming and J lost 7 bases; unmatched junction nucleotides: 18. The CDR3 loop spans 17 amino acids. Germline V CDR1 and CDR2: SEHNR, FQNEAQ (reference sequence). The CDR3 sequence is CASSSILTGDRPREQYF. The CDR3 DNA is TGTGCCAGCAGCTCGATACTTACTGGGGACAGGCCTCGGGAGCAGTACTTC.

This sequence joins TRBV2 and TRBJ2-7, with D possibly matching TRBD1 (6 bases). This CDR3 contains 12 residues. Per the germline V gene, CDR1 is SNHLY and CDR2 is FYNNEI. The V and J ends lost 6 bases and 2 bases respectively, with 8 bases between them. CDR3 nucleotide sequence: TGTGCCAGCAGGAGGACAGCCTACGAGCAGTACTTC. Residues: CASRRTAYEQYF.

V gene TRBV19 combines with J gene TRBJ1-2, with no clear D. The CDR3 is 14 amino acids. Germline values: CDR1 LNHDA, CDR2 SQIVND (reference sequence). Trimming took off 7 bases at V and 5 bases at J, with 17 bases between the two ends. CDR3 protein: CASKTSGNLYGYTF. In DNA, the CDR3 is TGTGCCAGTAAAACCTCGGGAAACCTTTATGGCTACACCTTC.

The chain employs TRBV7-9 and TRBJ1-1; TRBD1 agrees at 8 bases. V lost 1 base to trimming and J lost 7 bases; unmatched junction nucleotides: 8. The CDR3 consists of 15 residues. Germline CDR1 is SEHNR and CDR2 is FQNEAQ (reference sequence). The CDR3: CASSLGDRRTNEAFF. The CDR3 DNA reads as TGTGCCAGCAGCTTAGGGGACAGGCGAACCAATGAAGCTTTCTTT.

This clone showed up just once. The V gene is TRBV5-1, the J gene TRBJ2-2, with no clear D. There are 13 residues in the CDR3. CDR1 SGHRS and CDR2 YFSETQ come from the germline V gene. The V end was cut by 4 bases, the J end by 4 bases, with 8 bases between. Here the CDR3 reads CASSLPTTGELFF. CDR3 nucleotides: TGCGCCAGCAGCCTACCAACCACCGGGGAGCTGTTTTTT. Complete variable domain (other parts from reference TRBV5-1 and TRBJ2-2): KAGVTQTPRYLIKTRGQQVTLSCSPISGHRSVSWYQQTPGQGLQFLFEYFSETQRNKGNFPGRFSGRQFSNSRSEMNVSTLELGDSALYLCASSLPTTGELFFGEGSRLTVL.